Included here is one TCR beta chain sequence, with context. One entry per CDR3 protein, called by TCRdb with MiXCR from the RACE reads. The sample has 56,000 or so distinct CDR3 sequences, 8.5% to 10% seen once. This entry comes from a study of human T cells and chemical hapten exposure. Across the whole study: Diphenylcyclopropenone was administered weekly to the scalp of patients throughout the approximately 25-week study.

Time point described: pre-sensitization, week 0. Regarding treatment: therapeutic diphenylcyclopropenone sensitization with weekly scalp DPC. RNA extraction used unfractionated whole blood as the source of total RNA. The study enrolled 18 to 70-year-old alopecia patients suitable for DPC. The V and J ends lost 0 bases and 7 bases respectively, with 16 bases between them. This CDR3 spans 16 amino acids. The germline gives CDR1 SGHTA, CDR2 FQGNSA. V gene TRBV7-2 combines with J gene TRBJ2-1, with D possibly being TRBD1 (5 bases). The sequence was collected from a woman aged 25 to 39 with alopecia areata. Some clones in this sample may be carry-over from other donors' samples. Sample: whole blood, taken in connection with sensitization to the hapten diphenylcyclopropenone (DPC). In DNA form, the CDR3 reads TGTGCCAGCAGCTTAGCGCGTAGGGGTGCCCGGAATGAGCAGTTCTTC. Protein: CASSLARRGARNEQFF.